This T cell receptor (beta chain) was retrieved from a study of T-cell reconstitution after alpha-beta-depleted transplantation in children. Whole-study results and caveats: T-cell counts and diversity were attributed mostly to newly produced T cells one year after transplant. Approximately two months post-transplant, alpha-beta T cells reportedly originated from several hundred expanded graft clones. Recipient T cells and thymic progenitors that survived were the source of the high TCRbeta diversity seen at day 60 in some patients.

CDR3 length: 16 amino acids. V was shortened by 4 bases and J by 4 bases, with 19 bases between the two germline ends. Germline lookup yields CDR1 SGHRS and CDR2 YFSETQ. This clonotype was found a few times. Its cognate antigen is unknown. TCRbeta library construction was performed incorporating unique molecular identifiers. TCRdb called the PCR reads again in MiXCR, with one record for every CDR3 protein. Counted here are hundreds of thousands of distinct CDR3 sequences, about 9.4% occurring once; the ten biggest clones make up less than 9%. V usage is TRBV5-1 and J usage is TRBJ2-3; D perhaps matches TRBD1 (6 bases). The origin of this receptor is a boy in the first two years of life with acute myeloid leukemia, due to receive a stem cell transplant. The material sequenced was PBMCs, taken before TCRalphabeta/CD19-depleted stem cell transplant. CDR3 sequence (DNA): TGCGCCAGCAGCCTCATCCGGGCCTCAGGGGCAGATACGCAGTATTTT. It is translated as CASSLIRASGADTQYF.